The 10 T cell receptor beta chains below all came from one sample that was sequenced in a study of shared clonotypes between healthy human individuals. Here immunoSEQ multiplex PCR was the method, and the copy in TCRdb shows in-frame clones only, minus some. The table has roughly 2.2 million clones, about 92% seen once. Sequencing was done on a sample of naive CD4+ T cells from PBMCs. Subset of the sample: CD45RA+ positively selected. These receptor sequences come from a man between 18 and 29 years old in good health. Some clones in this sample may be carry-over from other donors' samples.

This clone was seen a single time. This chain connects TRBV28 to TRBJ1-1; no reliable D call. The germline V gene encodes CDR1 MDHEN and CDR2 SYDVKM. The V and J ends lost 6 bases and 11 bases respectively, with 16 bases between them. This CDR3 has 12 amino acids. The CDR3: CASRASRGTAFF. As DNA, the CDR3 is TGTGCCAGCAGGGCATCACGGGGAACGGCTTTCTTT.

The CDR3 here is CATSRDLGHTYEQYF. CDR3 DNA: TGTGCCACCAGCAGAGATCTAGGACATACCTACGAGCAGTACTTC. The chain couples TRBV15 to TRBJ2-7; maybe TRBD1 (5 bases). This CDR3 contains 15 residues. Trimming took off 0 bases at V and 2 bases at J, with 11 bases between the two ends. Germline V gene sequence: CDR1 LNHNV, CDR2 YYDKDF (reference sequence).

With regard to this clone: Different DNA sequences within this sample yield the same CDR3. J is TRBJ2-1 and V is TRBV5-1, with 13 nucleotides matching TRBD2. The V gene end was trimmed by 1 base and the J gene end by 7 bases; junction bases not matched to a gene: 2. Germline CDR1 and CDR2: SGHRS and YFSETQ. The CDR3 has 15 residues. CDR3 sequence: CASSLTSGRGNEQFF. For the CDR3, the DNA is TGCGCCAGCAGCTTGACTAGCGGGAGGGGAAATGAGCAGTTCTTC.

V gene TRBV28 combines with J gene TRBJ1-5; the D is unclear. V lost 8 bases to trimming and J lost 7 bases, with 15 bases between them. Germline CDR1 is MDHEN and CDR2 is SYDVKM. The CDR3 has 13 residues. CDR3 nucleotide sequence: TGTGCCAGCGGACTAGGATTACGGCAGCCCCAGCATTTT. Protein: CASGLGLRQPQHF.

This clone has just a few counts. This CDR3 is also generated by other DNA sequences in the sample. The chain has TRBV5-1 and TRBJ2-5, with D possibly TRBD2 on 6 matching bases. V lost 2 bases, J lost 1 base, and 6 bases lay in between. CDR3 size: 13 residues. Per germline, CDR1 SGHRS and CDR2 YFSETQ. In DNA, the CDR3 is TGCGCCAGCAGCTTCGGGAGCCAAGAGACCCAGTACTTC. Protein: CASSFGSQETQYF.

This clone was seen once. The J gene is TRBJ1-2, the V gene TRBV28; 8 bases map to TRBD1. With 2 bases clipped from V and 4 bases from J, the junction kept 6 bases outside the gene matches. The CDR3 length is 15 residues. Per the germline V gene, CDR1 is MDHEN and CDR2 is SYDVKM. The DNA for the CDR3 is TGTGCCAGCAGTTTAGCCCCCGGGACAGGCTATGGCTACACCTTC. Its protein is CASSLAPGTGYGYTF.

The chain carries TRBV6-5 and TRBJ2-7, with TRBD1 identical over 10 bases. The CDR3 covers 15 residues. From germline, CDR1 is MNHEY and CDR2 SVGAGI. Unmatched junction bases numbered 5, after V lost 0 bases and J lost 6 bases. CDR3 nucleotide sequence: TGTGCCAGCAGTTACTCGACAGGGGGCAGGGTCGAGCAGTACTTC. This gives the protein CASSYSTGGRVEQYF.

CDR3 sequence: CASSLRKVTTGELFF. The CDR3 nucleotides are TGTGCCAGCAGTTTAAGGAAGGTGACCACCGGGGAGCTGTTTTTT. The chain recombines TRBV27 with TRBJ2-2; the D is unclear. V gave up 2 bases and J gave up 4 bases, with 11 bases separating them. In germline, CDR1 is MNHEY, CDR2 SMNVEV (reference sequence). This CDR3 is built from 15 residues.

The rearrangement uses TRBV18 and TRBJ2-7; TRBD1 aligns across 9 bases. Germline lookup yields CDR1 KGHSH and CDR2 LQKENI. The CDR3 contains 14 residues. Trimming took 8 bases from V and 6 from J; bases not matched to a gene: 11. The CDR3 nucleotides are TGTGCCAGCGCGCCGGGACAGGGACATGGCGAGCAGTACTTC. This encodes CASAPGQGHGEQYF. Based on the CDR3 plus reference TRBV18 and TRBJ2-7, the full variable domain is NAGVMQNPRHLVRRRGQEARLRCSPMKGHSHVYWYRQLPEEGLKFMVYLQKENIIDESGMPKERFSAEFPKEGPSILRIQQVVRGDSAAYFCASAPGQGHGEQYFGPGTRLTVT.

The chain uses TRBV28 and TRBJ2-3, with a weak D call TRBD2 (6 bases). The CDR3 length is 15 residues. In germline, CDR1 is MDHEN, CDR2 SYDVKM. Trimming left V 0 bases short and J 3 bases short, with 10 bases between. The CDR3 loop is CASSLWTRGTDTQYF. In DNA form, the CDR3 reads TGTGCCAGCAGTTTATGGACTAGAGGGACAGATACGCAGTATTTT.